The 15 T cell receptor beta chains below all came from one sample that was sequenced in a study of cytomegalovirus exposure and HLA in healthy donors. Primers for the PCR totalled 60 Vbeta and 13 Jbeta. The method was immunoSEQ multiplex PCR; TCRdb's version includes in-frame clones alone and lacks a portion of them. This repertoire includes about 130,000 clones. The sample consisted of PBMCs. These receptors all come from a woman in her thirties or forties in good health and CMV-seropositive.

The V gene is TRBV6-4, the J gene TRBJ2-7, with D possibly matching TRBD1 (6 bases). The germline CDR1 and CDR2 sequences are MRHNA and SNTAGT. V shed 9 bases and J shed 2 bases, with 17 bases lying between them. CDR3 length: 14 amino acids. CDR3: CARSIRDTTYEQYF. The DNA of the CDR3 is TGTGCCAGAAGTATCCGGGACACCACCTACGAGCAGTACTTC.

The chain uses TRBV19 and TRBJ1-4, with D uncertain. Germline V gene lookup returns CDR1 LNHDA and CDR2 SQIVND (reference sequence). This CDR3 has 15 residues. V lost 3 bases and J 0 bases, leaving 8 bases between the germline ends. CDR3 DNA: TGTGCCAGTAGTATGAGGAGGACAACTAATGAAAAACTGTTTTTT. Its protein product is CASSMRRTTNEKLFF.

This chain connects TRBV5-1 to TRBJ2-3, with a tentative D call TRBD1 (5 bases). The germline V gene has CDR1 SGHRS and CDR2 YFSETQ. This CDR3 is built from 14 residues. V lost 5 bases and J 6 bases, leaving 16 bases between the germline ends. The CDR3 protein is CASSPGQGVDTQYF. CDR3 DNA: TGCGCCAGCAGTCCAGGGCAAGGCGTGGATACGCAGTATTTT.

The V call is TRBV18, the J call TRBJ2-5; perhaps TRBD1 as D (6 bases). Germline lookup yields CDR1 KGHSH and CDR2 LQKENI. The CDR3 runs to 14 residues. V lost 5 bases, J lost 5 bases, and 15 bases lay in between. This chain's CDR3 is CASSDQGFRETQYF. CDR3 sequence (DNA): TGTGCCAGCTCAGATCAGGGGTTTCGGGAGACCCAGTACTTC.

The chain is built from TRBV7-6 and TRBJ2-3, with TRBD2 matching over 11 bases. The CDR3 covers 17 residues. The V gene end was trimmed by 5 bases and the J gene end by 4 bases; junction bases not matched to a gene: 11. The germline V gene has CDR1 SGHVS and CDR2 FNYEAQ. CDR3 loop: CASSPLPSGRYADTQYF. The CDR3 DNA reads as TGTGCCAGCAGCCCCTTGCCTAGCGGGAGGTATGCAGATACGCAGTATTTT. The whole variable domain, filled in from reference TRBV7-6 and TRBJ2-3, reads GAGVSQSPRYKVTKRGQDVALRCDPISGHVSLYWYRQALGQGPEFLTYFNYEAQQDKSGLPNDRFSAERPEGSISTLTIQRTEQRDSAMYRCASSPLPSGRYADTQYFGPGTRLTVL.

Concerning this clone: Distinct nucleotide sequences in the sample also encode this CDR3. The chain's CDR3 is CASSPGLAGVNEQFF. Here the CDR3 DNA reads TGCGCCAGCAGCCCAGGACTAGCGGGAGTTAATGAGCAGTTCTTC. The chain links TRBV5-1 to TRBJ2-1; 13 bases are shared with TRBD2. J gave up 7 bases and V 4 bases, and 5 bases lay outside the gene matches. Germline V lookup: CDR1 SGHRS, CDR2 YFSETQ. This CDR3 is 15 amino acids long.

The chain links TRBV5-5 to TRBJ1-2; 10 positions match TRBD1. The CDR3 covers 16 residues. Trimming at V came to 4 bases and at J to 0 bases, leaving 6 bases not matched to a gene. Germline V gene sequence: CDR1 SGHKS, CDR2 YYEKEE (reference sequence). CDR3 DNA sequence: TGTGCCAGCAGCCGACAGGGGGCCTCTACTAACTATGGCTACACCTTC. Amino acids: CASSRQGASTNYGYTF.

The chain recombines TRBV18 with TRBJ2-5, with 8 nucleotides matching TRBD2. Losses at the gene ends were 6 bases for V and 4 bases for J; bases not matched to a gene: 13. The CDR3 has 16 amino acids. Germline V gives CDR1 KGHSH, CDR2 LQKENI. Written as DNA, the CDR3 is TGTGCCAGCTCCCGTAATCTGGGGACTAGTGGAGAGACCCAGTACTTC. This gives the protein CASSRNLGTSGETQYF.

V is TRBV6-1 and J is TRBJ2-5, with D perhaps matching TRBD1 (6 bases). The V and J ends lost 4 bases and 2 bases respectively, with 8 bases between them. Germline values: CDR1 MNHNS, CDR2 SASEGT. This CDR3 spans 13 amino acids. The DNA for the CDR3 is TGTGCCAGCAGTGCACAGGGACAAGAGACCCAGTACTTC. This encodes CASSAQGQETQYF.

The chain couples TRBV12-1 to TRBJ2-2; the table calls TRBD1, which could not be checked here. TRBV12-1 is an annotated pseudogene. The CDR3 length is 12 residues. The CDR3 reads CASGQGHGELFF. CDR3 sequence (DNA): TGTGCCAGTGGCCAGGGCCACGGGGAGCTGTTTTTT.

V and J are TRBV5-1 and TRBJ1-4, with D hard to call. V lost 5 bases, J lost 8 bases, and 13 bases lay in between. This CDR3 spans 13 amino acids. Germline values: CDR1 SGHRS, CDR2 YFSETQ. CDR3 sequence: CASSSVVEEKLFF. CDR3 DNA: TGCGCCAGCAGTTCGGTGGTTGAGGAAAAACTGTTTTTT.

On this clone itself: The junction departs from germline at one end; a sequencing error may be responsible. The chain's CDR3 is CTSSFSNQPQHF. The CDR3 DNA is TGTACCAGCAGCTTCTCCAATCAGCCCCAGCATTTT. The chain recombines TRBV5-6 with TRBJ1-5; D remains ambiguous. This CDR3 region has 12 residues. The germline gives CDR1 SGHDT, CDR2 YYEEEE.

This chain links TRBV7-9 with TRBJ1-6, with a weak D call TRBD1 (6 bases). Germline V CDR1 and CDR2: SEHNR, FQNEAQ (reference sequence). The CDR3 spans 16 residues. V lost 0 bases to trimming and J lost 7 bases, with 13 bases between them. The CDR3 DNA reads TGTGCCAGCAGCTTAGCGGGCACAGGGCGAAATTCACCCCTCCACTTT. Translation gives CASSLAGTGRNSPLHF.

This rearrangement joins TRBV7-8 to TRBJ2-5; 9 positions agree with TRBD2. V gave up 7 bases and J gave up 2 bases; unmatched junction bases: 5. Germline V gene lookup returns CDR1 SGHVS and CDR2 FQNEAQ. The CDR3 sequence is 14 residues long. The DNA of the CDR3 is TGTGCCAGCACTCCGACTAGCGGTCAAGAGACCCAGTACTTC. Its translation: CASTPTSGQETQYF.

The V and J genes are TRBV19 and TRBJ2-5; 13 nucleotides match TRBD2. The DNA end is more similar to TRBJ2-7, so the J call may be wrong. Looked up from germline, CDR1 is LNHDA and CDR2 is SQIVND (reference sequence). The CDR3 has 18 amino acids. The CDR3 DNA reads as TGTGCCAGTAGTATCCTCTCGACTAGCGGGAGGATGTCCTACGAGCAGTACTTC. It is translated as CASSILSTSGRMSYEQYF.